This is a list of T cell receptor beta chains from one sample in a study of CD8 T cells in Susac syndrome. TCRdb reprocessed the immunoSEQ multiplex PCR reads via MiXCR and lists one record per CDR3 protein. The data hold 90,000 or so distinct CDR3 sequences, with roughly 93% observed a single time. Sequences were obtained from CD8+ T cells from PBMCs. The source is a human donor in good health. Both conserved end residues are part of each CDR3. Fields, in order: clone size, D gene, V gene, J gene, CDR3 protein, CDR3 DNA. The D gene is left open where the match is weak. Only some rows state a clone size, as once, few, many or a class for expanded clones.

abundance: NA; d_gene: TRBD2; v_gene: TRBV3-1; j_gene: TRBJ2-7; CDR3aa: CASSQGRGDPYEQYF; CDR3nt: TGTGCCAGCAGCCAAGGGCGGGGGGATCCCTACGAGCAGTACTTC
abundance: NA; d_gene: TRBD1; v_gene: TRBV29-1; j_gene: TRBJ1-2; CDR3aa: CSVEDEKGAFYGYTF; CDR3nt: TGCAGCGTTGAAGATGAAAAGGGGGCCTTCTATGGCTACACCTTC
abundance: NA; d_gene: NA; v_gene: TRBV30; j_gene: TRBJ1-1; CDR3aa: CAWSGWGANTEAFF; CDR3nt: TGTGCCTGGAGTGGGTGGGGGGCGAACACTGAAGCTTTCTTT
abundance: NA; d_gene: TRBD1; v_gene: TRBV30; j_gene: TRBJ2-7; CDR3aa: CAWSAPGQGTYYEQYF; CDR3nt: TGTGCCTGGAGTGCTCCTGGACAGGGGACATACTACGAGCAGTACTTC
abundance: NA; d_gene: NA; v_gene: TRBV19; j_gene: TRBJ2-1; CDR3aa: CASSRLEGLRDEQFF; CDR3nt: TGTGCCAGTAGTCGCCTAGAGGGGCTTAGGGATGAGCAGTTCTTC
abundance: NA; d_gene: NA; v_gene: TRBV5-1; j_gene: TRBJ2-5; CDR3aa: CASSLDWGRNTGPQETQYF; CDR3nt: TGCGCCAGCAGCTTGGATTGGGGACGGAACACCGGCCCCCAAGAGACCCAGTACTTC
abundance: once; d_gene: NA; v_gene: TRBV29-1; j_gene: TRBJ1-2; CDR3aa: CSVDTLGSSSNYGYTF; CDR3nt: TGCAGCGTTGATACCCTGGGGAGCAGTTCTAACTATGGCTACACCTTC
abundance: NA; d_gene: NA; v_gene: TRBV14; j_gene: TRBJ2-7; CDR3aa: CASSWGTSSSYEQYF; CDR3nt: TGTGCCAGCAGCTGGGGGACATCGAGCTCCTACGAGCAGTACTTC
abundance: few; d_gene: NA; v_gene: TRBV12-3/TRBV12-4; j_gene: TRBJ1-1; CDR3aa: CASSLGIEAFF; CDR3nt: TGTGCCAGCAGTTTAGGGATTGAAGCTTTCTTT
abundance: NA; d_gene: NA; v_gene: TRBV3-1; j_gene: TRBJ2-5; CDR3aa: CASSQDNKAGMETQYF; CDR3nt: TGTGCCAGCAGCCAAGATAATAAGGCAGGGATGGAGACCCAGTACTTC
abundance: NA; d_gene: TRBD1; v_gene: TRBV6-1; j_gene: TRBJ1-2; CDR3aa: CASSEGTGGVYGYTF; CDR3nt: TGTGCCAGCAGTGAAGGGACAGGGGGGGTCTATGGCTACACCTTC
abundance: NA; d_gene: TRBD1; v_gene: TRBV29-1; j_gene: TRBJ2-1; CDR3aa: CSVVTGGLDEQFF; CDR3nt: TGCAGCGTAGTGACAGGGGGCTTAGATGAGCAGTTCTTC
abundance: NA; d_gene: NA; v_gene: TRBV14; j_gene: TRBJ2-1; CDR3aa: CASSQMGSSYNEQFF; CDR3nt: TGTGCCAGCAGCCAAATGGGGAGCTCCTACAATGAGCAGTTCTTC
abundance: NA; d_gene: NA; v_gene: TRBV7-9; j_gene: TRBJ1-4; CDR3aa: CASSETGPLFF; CDR3nt: TGTGCCAGCAGTGAGACCGGGCCCCTGTTTTTT
abundance: NA; d_gene: NA; v_gene: TRBV29-1; j_gene: TRBJ2-7; CDR3aa: CSVLAGEQYF; CDR3nt: TGCAGCGTTCTGGCGGGGGAGCAGTACTTC
abundance: NA; d_gene: TRBD1; v_gene: TRBV7-6; j_gene: TRBJ2-1; CDR3aa: CASSPIGTGGNEQFF; CDR3nt: TGTGCCAGCAGCCCAATCGGGACAGGGGGCAATGAGCAGTTCTTC
abundance: NA; d_gene: NA; v_gene: TRBV11-3; j_gene: TRBJ1-1; CDR3aa: CASSPRGGPAFF; CDR3nt: TGTGCCAGCAGCCCACGGGGGGGACCAGCTTTCTTT
abundance: NA; d_gene: TRBD2; v_gene: TRBV9; j_gene: TRBJ2-5; CDR3aa: CASSYSGGQETQYF; CDR3nt: TGTGCCAGCAGCTATAGCGGGGGCCAAGAGACCCAGTACTTC
abundance: NA; d_gene: TRBD2; v_gene: TRBV9; j_gene: TRBJ2-7; CDR3aa: CASSVSSGRNYEQYF; CDR3nt: TGTGCCAGCAGCGTAAGTAGCGGGCGTAACTACGAGCAGTACTTC
abundance: NA; d_gene: NA; v_gene: TRBV21-1; j_gene: TRBJ2-6; CDR3aa: CASSKDPPGASSGANVLTF; CDR3nt: TGTGCCAGCAGCAAAGACCCTCCAGGGGCCTCTTCTGGGGCCAACGTCCTGACTTTC
abundance: NA; d_gene: NA; v_gene: TRBV7-9; j_gene: TRBJ2-4; CDR3aa: CASSLLIAKNIQYF; CDR3nt: TGTGCCAGCAGCTTACTGATTGCCAAAAACATTCAGTACTTC
abundance: NA; d_gene: NA; v_gene: TRBV11-2; j_gene: TRBJ2-5; CDR3aa: CASSLGEGSSETQYF; CDR3nt: TGTGCCAGCAGCCTAGGAGAGGGTAGCTCCGAGACCCAGTACTTC
abundance: NA; d_gene: NA; v_gene: TRBV3-1; j_gene: TRBJ2-7; CDR3aa: CASSQGRGAYEQYF; CDR3nt: TGTGCCAGCAGCCAGGGTAGGGGAGCCTACGAGCAGTACTTC
abundance: NA; d_gene: NA; v_gene: TRBV9; j_gene: TRBJ2-1; CDR3aa: CASTVVTSAAYNEQFF; CDR3nt: TGTGCCAGCACCGTAGTCACAAGCGCTGCCTACAATGAGCAGTTCTTC
abundance: NA; d_gene: NA; v_gene: TRBV4-2; j_gene: TRBJ2-2; CDR3aa: CASSQGGVGELFF; CDR3nt: TGTGCCAGCAGCCAAGGGGGGGTCGGGGAGCTGTTTTTT
abundance: NA; d_gene: TRBD1; v_gene: TRBV12-3/TRBV12-4; j_gene: TRBJ2-2; CDR3aa: CASSPDRDNTGELFF; CDR3nt: TGTGCCAGCAGTCCGGACAGGGATAATACCGGGGAGCTGTTTTTT
abundance: few; d_gene: NA; v_gene: TRBV3-1; j_gene: TRBJ2-1; CDR3aa: CASSQERANEQFF; CDR3nt: TGTGCCAGCAGCCAAGAACGCGCCAATGAGCAGTTCTTC
abundance: NA; d_gene: NA; v_gene: TRBV29-1; j_gene: TRBJ1-1; CDR3aa: CSVLLVTEAFF; CDR3nt: TGCAGCGTCCTCCTGGTCACTGAAGCTTTCTTT
abundance: NA; d_gene: NA; v_gene: TRBV6-5; j_gene: TRBJ1-1; CDR3aa: CASSYGREGIHTEAFF; CDR3nt: TGTGCCAGCAGTTACGGCAGGGAGGGAATTCATACTGAAGCTTTCTTT
abundance: few; d_gene: TRBD1; v_gene: TRBV7-2; j_gene: TRBJ2-7; CDR3aa: CASSFGQGDEQYF; CDR3nt: TGTGCCAGCAGCTTCGGACAGGGTGACGAGCAGTACTTC
abundance: NA; d_gene: NA; v_gene: TRBV15; j_gene: TRBJ2-3; CDR3aa: CATSRGRGRADTQYF; CDR3nt: TGTGCCACCAGCAGAGGCAGGGGCAGGGCAGATACGCAGTATTTT
abundance: NA; d_gene: TRBD1; v_gene: TRBV6-2/TRBV6-3; j_gene: TRBJ2-7; CDR3aa: CASSGQGPYEQYF; CDR3nt: TGTGCCAGCTCGGGACAGGGGCCCTACGAGCAGTACTTC
abundance: once; d_gene: TRBD2; v_gene: TRBV20-1; j_gene: TRBJ2-3; CDR3aa: CSAVSGGADTQYF; CDR3nt: TGCAGTGCTGTAAGCGGGGGGGCTGATACGCAGTATTTT
abundance: once; d_gene: NA; v_gene: TRBV19; j_gene: TRBJ2-5; CDR3aa: CASSRRLGETQYF; CDR3nt: TGTGCCAGTAGTCGAAGATTAGGGGAGACCCAGTACTTC
abundance: few; d_gene: NA; v_gene: TRBV3-1; j_gene: TRBJ1-5; CDR3aa: CASSQGDQPQHF; CDR3nt: TGTGCCAGCAGCCAGGGGGATCAGCCCCAGCATTTT
abundance: NA; d_gene: NA; v_gene: TRBV6-2/TRBV6-3; j_gene: TRBJ2-7; CDR3aa: CASSLFSAYEQYF; CDR3nt: TGTGCCAGCAGTTTATTTTCGGCCTACGAGCAGTACTTC
abundance: NA; d_gene: TRBD2; v_gene: TRBV3-1; j_gene: TRBJ2-1; CDR3aa: CASSPTSGGAFYNEQFF; CDR3nt: TGTGCCAGCAGCCCGACTAGCGGGGGGGCCTTCTACAATGAGCAGTTCTTC
abundance: once; d_gene: NA; v_gene: TRBV11-2; j_gene: TRBJ2-1; CDR3aa: CASSLELGKLGNEQFF; CDR3nt: TGTGCCAGCAGCTTAGAACTAGGCAAGTTAGGGAATGAGCAGTTCTTC
abundance: NA; d_gene: NA; v_gene: TRBV20-1; j_gene: TRBJ2-7; CDR3aa: CSARATGAYEQYF; CDR3nt: TGCAGTGCTAGAGCGACGGGGGCCTACGAGCAGTACTTC
abundance: NA; d_gene: NA; v_gene: TRBV7-6; j_gene: TRBJ2-7; CDR3aa: CASSLVSPGTSHYEQYF; CDR3nt: TGTGCCAGCAGCTTAGTGTCTCCCGGAACCTCTCACTACGAGCAGTACTTC